This is a list of T cell receptor beta chains from one sample in a study of CD8 T cells in ankylosing spondylitis. TCRdb passed the 5' RACE reads through MiXCR, listing each CDR3 protein once. The repertoire holds over 450,000 distinct CDR3 sequences, about 12% seen once, with 6.5% to 7% in the top ten. Material: blood, either unsorted or a sorted T cell fraction (not recorded which). Receptors were obtained from a male donor with ankylosing spondylitis. CDR3s include the opening cysteine and the closing phenylalanine or tryptophan. D genes are given only for firm matches. For some rows the clone size is stated as once, few or many, or as a class when expanded; others skip it.

TRBV5-6	NA	once	TRBJ2-3	TGTGCCAGCACCTCGGCCGGTACGCAGTATTTT	CASTSAGTQYF
TRBV14	TRBD2	few	TRBJ2-1	TGTGCCAGCAGACTAACTAGCGGGAAGTACAATGAGCAGTTCTTC	CASRLTSGKYNEQFF
TRBV18	TRBD1	few	TRBJ2-3	TGTGCCAGCTCACGGCAACTTCCGGGACAGAGCACAGATACGCAGTATTTT	CASSRQLPGQSTDTQYF
TRBV6-5	NA	NA	TRBJ2-1	TGTGCCAGCAGTTCTCAGGGGAGCTCCTACAATGAGCAGTTCTTC	CASSSQGSSYNEQFF
TRBV7-2	NA	many	TRBJ1-6	TGTGCCAGCAGCTCCGCAGGGAGAAATTCACCCCTCCACTTT	CASSSAGRNSPLHF
TRBV5-1	TRBD2	many	TRBJ2-1	TGCGCCAGCAGCTTGGCCGCGGGAGGCTTGGATGGTGAGCAGTTCTTC	CASSLAAGGLDGEQFF
TRBV5-6	NA	NA	TRBJ2-1	TGTGCCAGCACCTCAGGAAATGAGCAGTTCTTC	CASTSGNEQFF
TRBV9	NA	NA	TRBJ2-7	TGTGCCAGCAGCGTAGGGGGGGATCTCGGCGAGCAGTACTTC	CASSVGGDLGEQYF
TRBV5-1	TRBD2	many	TRBJ2-3	TGCGCCAGCAGCTTTAGCGGGAGGCAAGATACGCAGTATTTT	CASSFSGRQDTQYF
TRBV5-1	TRBD1	few	TRBJ2-7	TGCGCCAGCAGCTTGGTCCCGGGACAGGGAATGAGCTTCTACGAGCAGTACTTC	CASSLVPGQGMSFYEQYF
TRBV29-1	NA	few	TRBJ2-1	TGCAGCGTTCAGGGGGGGAGGGGGTCCTACAATGAGCAGTTCTTC	CSVQGGRGSYNEQFF
TRBV10-1	TRBD1	few	TRBJ2-5	TGCGCCAGCAGCCAGGACAGGGGGCCTCCCTGGCAAGAGACCCAGTACTTC	CASSQDRGPPWQETQYF
TRBV5-1	NA	many	TRBJ1-5	TGCGCCAGCAGCCCAGGGGCCGGTGGCGAAAGCAATCAGCCCCAGCATTTT	CASSPGAGGESNQPQHF
TRBV5-1	NA	NA	TRBJ2-2	TGCGCCAGCAGTCCCGGGCCGTCCGAAGGGGACACCGGGGAGCTGTTTTTT	CASSPGPSEGDTGELFF
TRBV4-2	TRBD2	few	TRBJ2-1	TGTGCCAGCAGCCAAGATCCAAATAAACCGGGAGGGCCAGGCAATGAGCAGTTCTTC	CASSQDPNKPGGPGNEQFF
TRBV2	NA	NA	TRBJ1-1	TGTGCCAGCAGTGTAGGGGCGCCTGGGACTGAAGCTTTCTTT	CASSVGAPGTEAFF
TRBV10-3	NA	few	TRBJ1-5	TGTGCTCATCGATCAAAGCGGGGTGGAAGGAACAATCAGCCCCAGCATTTT	CAHRSKRGGRNNQPQHF
TRBV12-3/TRBV12-4	TRBD1	many	TRBJ2-2	TGTGCCAGCAGTCATCCAACAGGGGGCTCGAACACCGGGGAGCTGTTTTTT	CASSHPTGGSNTGELFF
TRBV11-2	NA	NA	TRBJ2-1	TGTGCCAGCAGCTTAGAAGGGACCGATCGATCCGGCTACAATGAGCAGTTCTTC	CASSLEGTDRSGYNEQFF
TRBV6-1	TRBD2	few	TRBJ2-1	TGTGCCAGCAGCGGGACTAGCGGGAGGGAGCAGTTCTTC	CASSGTSGREQFF
TRBV11-3	NA	NA	TRBJ2-3	TGTGCCAGCAGCCGCCGAGAGCTAGATACGCAGTATTTT	CASSRRELDTQYF
TRBV19	NA	NA	TRBJ2-5	TGTGCCAGTAGTAACGGACTGGGGGAGACCCAGTACTTC	CASSNGLGETQYF
TRBV10-2	NA	NA	TRBJ1-5	TGCGCCAGCTCGACACGGTCCTACGCTAGCAATCAGCCCCAGCATTTT	CASSTRSYASNQPQHF
TRBV12-3/TRBV12-4	NA	few	TRBJ2-3	TGTGCCAGCAGTTTTAGTGGGAGAGGGGCAGATACGCAGTATTTT	CASSFSGRGADTQYF
TRBV18	NA	NA	TRBJ2-3	TGTGCCAGCTCACCCTCGCGGGAAAGCACAGATACGCAGTATTTT	CASSPSRESTDTQYF
TRBV7-2	NA	many	TRBJ2-5	TGTGCCAGCAGCAAATGGTCAGGGGAGACCCAGTACTTC	CASSKWSGETQYF
TRBV5-1	TRBD1	few	TRBJ2-3	TGCGCCAGCAGCTCATCCGGGACAGGGTTAGCTACGCAGTATTTT	CASSSSGTGLATQYF